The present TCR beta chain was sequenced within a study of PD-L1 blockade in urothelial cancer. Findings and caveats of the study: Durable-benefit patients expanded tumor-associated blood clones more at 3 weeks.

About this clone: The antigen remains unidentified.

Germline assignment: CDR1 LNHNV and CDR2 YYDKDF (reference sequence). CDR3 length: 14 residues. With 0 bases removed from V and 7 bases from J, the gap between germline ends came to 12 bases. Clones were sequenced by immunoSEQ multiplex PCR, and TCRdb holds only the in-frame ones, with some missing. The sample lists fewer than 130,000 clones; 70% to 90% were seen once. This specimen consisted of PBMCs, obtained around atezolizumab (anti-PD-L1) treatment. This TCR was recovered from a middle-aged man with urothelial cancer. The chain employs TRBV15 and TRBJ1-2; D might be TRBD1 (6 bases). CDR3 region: CATSRDHSGVGYTF. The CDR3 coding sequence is TGTGCCACCAGCAGAGATCATTCAGGGGTTGGCTACACCTTC.